This T cell receptor (beta chain) is drawn from a study of T cell responses to AZD1222 COVID-19 vaccine. General observations from the study: The repertoires were collected only after the peak T cell response. Once two AZD1222 doses were given, Spike-specific TCR breadth and depth went up. Spike-spanning, vaccine-associated CD4 TCRs were dominant at 160-218 and 743-854.

Only in-frame clones appear in the TCRdb table, and some are missing; sequencing was by immunoSEQ multiplex PCR. The top ten clones hold 1.1% of a sample with over 150,000 clones, approximately 90% of them seen once. In this sample, this clone turned up once. Its specificity is not known. The CDR3 covers 13 residues. V lost 5 bases and J 3 bases, leaving 9 bases between the germline ends. The germline gives CDR1 MGHRA, CDR2 YSYEKL. This sequence joins TRBV4-1 and TRBJ2-3; D gene ambiguous. The sequence was collected from an adult who received the AZD1222 COVID-19 vaccine. Specimen: peripheral blood, collected 28 days after the second AZD1222 dose. CDR3 DNA: TGCGCCAGCAGCGGGTCCTTTACAGATACGCAGTATTTT. Protein: CASSGSFTDTQYF.